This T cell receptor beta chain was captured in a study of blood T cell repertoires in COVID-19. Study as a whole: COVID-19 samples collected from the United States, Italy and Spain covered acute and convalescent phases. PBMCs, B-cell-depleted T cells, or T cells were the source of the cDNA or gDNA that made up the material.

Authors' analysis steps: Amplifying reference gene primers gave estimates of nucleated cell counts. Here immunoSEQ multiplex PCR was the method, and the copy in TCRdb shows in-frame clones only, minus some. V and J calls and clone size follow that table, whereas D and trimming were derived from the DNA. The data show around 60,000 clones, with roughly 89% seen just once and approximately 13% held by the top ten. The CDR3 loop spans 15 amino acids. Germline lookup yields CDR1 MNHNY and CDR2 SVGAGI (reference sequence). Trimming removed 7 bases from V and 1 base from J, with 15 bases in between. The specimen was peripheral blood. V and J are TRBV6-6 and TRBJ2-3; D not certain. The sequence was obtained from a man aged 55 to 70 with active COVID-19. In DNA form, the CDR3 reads TGTGCCAGCAAGACGACTGCGGTAGGCACAGATACGCAGTATTTT. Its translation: CASKTTAVGTDTQYF.